This T cell receptor beta chain appears in the sequencing data of a study of blood T cell repertoires in COVID-19. The table came from immunoSEQ multiplex PCR; TCRdb's copy has only in-frame clones and leaves some out. The sample lists about 80,000 clones, about nine tenths occurring once. This CDR3 comprises 15 residues. The V and J ends lost 10 bases and 1 base respectively, with 16 bases between them. In germline, CDR1 is SNHLY, CDR2 FYNNEI. The genes are TRBV2 and TRBJ1-4; possible D gene TRBD1, 6 bases. The specimen was peripheral blood. This receptor was obtained from a man between 65 and 80 years old with active or convalescent COVID-19. The CDR3 DNA sequence: TGTGCCACCAATTGGGGGGGGCGAACTAATGAAAAACTGTTTTTT. Its translation is CATNWGGRTNEKLFF.